The 30 T cell receptor beta chains below were found in one sample sequenced in a study. TCRdb reprocessed the RT-PCR reads with MiXCR, giving one entry per CDR3 protein. The sample yields fewer than 800,000 distinct CDR3 sequences, approximately 15% seen once. Sequencing was done on a sample of memory CD4+ T cells from blood. The source is a female donor in good health, serving as a healthy control.

This clonotype was seen many times. The gene calls are TRBV7-3 and TRBJ2-1, with D unresolved. The CDR3 is made up of 14 amino acids. Germline V lookup: CDR1 SGHTA, CDR2 FQGTGA. V shed 1 base and J shed 7 bases, with 11 bases lying between them. For the CDR3, the DNA is TGTGCCAGCAGCTTAAGTCGGACGACGAATGAGCAGTTCTTC. Translation gives CASSLSRTTNEQFF.

The chain joins TRBV27 to TRBJ2-1; TRBD1 might be the D (6 bases). Germline-derived CDR1 and CDR2 are MNHEY and SMNVEV (reference sequence). The CDR3 is made up of 15 amino acids. The V end lost 6 bases, the J end lost 3 bases, and 15 bases lay between the germline ends. CDR3: CASSTGTPNYNEQFF. The CDR3 nucleotides read TGTGCCAGCAGCACCGGGACACCCAACTACAATGAGCAGTTCTTC.

This clonotype has just a few counts. CDR3: CAGQGLSYEQYF. DNA of the CDR3: TGTGCCGGACAGGGACTCTCCTACGAGCAGTACTTC. V is TRBV30 and J is TRBJ2-7; 8 nucleotides agree with TRBD1. J lost 0 bases, V lost 8 bases, and 3 bases had no gene match. Germline V gene data show CDR1 as GTSNPN and CDR2 as SVGIG (reference sequence). The length of the CDR3 is 12 residues.

This clonotype was found a few times. V and J are TRBV6-5 and TRBJ2-7; D is perhaps TRBD1 (5 bases). The CDR3 consists of 15 residues. Germline CDR1 reads MNHEY; CDR2 reads SVGAGI. V lost 0 bases, J lost 5 bases, and 14 bases lay in between. Here the CDR3 reads CASSYSISGPHEQYF. DNA of the CDR3: TGTGCCAGCAGTTACTCGATCTCAGGGCCCCACGAGCAGTACTTC.

In this sample, this clonotype turned up a few times. The chain recombines TRBV6-6 with TRBJ1-1; D unresolved. Germline V CDR1 and CDR2: MNHNY, SVGAGI (reference sequence). Trimming removed 2 bases from V and 3 bases from J, with 10 bases in between. The CDR3 contains 14 residues. CDR3 bases: TGTGCCAGCAGTTACCCGGTATCGGACACTGAAGCTTTCTTT. Its translation is CASSYPVSDTEAFF.

This clonotype was recorded a few times. This chain uses TRBV28 with TRBJ1-1, with unresolved D. The V gene lost 5 bases and the J gene lost 8 bases, with 12 bases spanning the gap. Germline CDR1 and CDR2: MDHEN and SYDVKM. CDR3 length equals 12 residues. Here the CDR3 DNA reads TGTGCCAGCAGTCGACGGACGTTCGAAGCTTTCTTT. Encoded protein: CASSRRTFEAFF.

This clonotype was picked up one time. The V gene is TRBV2, the J gene TRBJ1-6; no definite D call. Looked up from germline, CDR1 is SNHLY and CDR2 is FYNNEI. This CDR3 comprises 13 residues. The ends were cut back, 0 bases at V and 15 bases at J, with 12 bases in the middle. This chain's CDR3 is CASSEARDVVLHF. The CDR3 nucleotides read TGTGCCAGCAGTGAAGCCCGGGATGTGGTCCTCCACTTT. Variable domain in full (rest from reference TRBV2 and TRBJ1-6): EPEVTQTPSHQVTQMGQEVILRCVPISNHLYFYWYRQILGQKVEFLVSFYNNEISEKSEIFDDQFSVERPDGSNFTLKIRSTKLEDSAMYFCASSEARDVVLHFGNGTRLTVT.

This clonotype was observed a few times. The chain joins TRBV7-2 to TRBJ2-2; 7 bases are shared with TRBD1. The CDR3 is 14 residues long. Germline assignment: CDR1 SGHTA and CDR2 FQGNSA. The V segment lost 5 bases and the J segment 4 bases; nucleotides outside the gene matches: 4. The CDR3 DNA reads as TGTGCCAGCAGCCCACAGGGGCGCACCGGGGAGCTGTTTTTT. Its translation: CASSPQGRTGELFF.

The V and J genes are TRBV11-2 and TRBJ1-1; no clear D gene. The CDR3 sequence is 16 residues long. Germline CDR1 is SGHAT and CDR2 is FQNNGV. V gave up 2 bases and J gave up 0 bases, with 13 bases separating them. CDR3 sequence (DNA): TGTGCCAGCAGCTTATGGGCCACGGCAATGAACACTGAAGCTTTCTTT. It encodes CASSLWATAMNTEAFF.

This clonotype was recorded many times. This chain uses TRBV6-5 with TRBJ2-1, with 9 bases aligning to TRBD2. This CDR3 is 15 amino acids long. V shed 6 bases, J shed 7 bases, and the junction held 10 bases outside the gene matches. Germline CDR1 and CDR2: MNHEY and SVGAGI. CDR3 residues: CASSPVVAGVNEQFF. The CDR3 DNA follows: TGTGCCAGCAGCCCCGTGGTAGCGGGAGTAAATGAGCAGTTCTTC.

This chain connects TRBV20-1 to TRBJ1-2, with D possibly matching TRBD1 (6 bases). The germline V and J ends were trimmed by 3 bases and 3 bases, with 14 bases remaining between them. CDR1 is DFQATT, CDR2 SNEGSKA, per germline (reference sequence). The CDR3 consists of 14 residues. DNA for the CDR3: TGCAGTGCTAGTCCCTTGGGGGCGTACTATGGCTACACCTTC. Residues: CSASPLGAYYGYTF.

The CDR3 protein is CSARDIRVGDTQYF. In nucleotides, the CDR3 is TGCAGTGCTAGAGATATCAGGGTGGGAGATACGCAGTATTTT. The chain joins TRBV20-1 to TRBJ2-3; D possibly corresponds to TRBD1 (5 bases). The CDR3 is 14 residues long. Between the trimmed V and J ends, which lost 0 bases and 5 bases, there was a span of 12 bases. Germline V lookup: CDR1 DFQATT, CDR2 SNEGSKA (reference sequence).

The chain recombines TRBV29-1 with TRBJ2-1; 10 nucleotides align to TRBD2. This CDR3 region has 14 residues. V shed 6 bases, J shed 3 bases, and the junction held 5 bases outside the gene matches. Germline V gene sequence: CDR1 SQVTM, CDR2 ANQGSEA. The chain's CDR3 is CSVKAGGGYNEQFF. The CDR3 bases are TGCAGCGTAAAAGCGGGAGGGGGCTACAATGAGCAGTTCTTC.

The chain uses TRBV4-3 and TRBJ1-2; 7 bases are shared with TRBD1. Germline CDR1 LGHNA, CDR2 YSLEER. Losses at the gene ends were 3 bases for V and 5 bases for J; bases not matched to a gene: 9. The CDR3 runs 15 residues. CDR3 protein: CASSQDQGTEYGYTF. The CDR3 DNA sequence: TGCGCCAGCAGCCAGGACCAGGGGACAGAGTATGGCTACACCTTC.

This clonotype has only a few counts. The J gene is TRBJ2-2, the V gene TRBV12-3 or TRBV12-4; 7 nucleotides match TRBD2. The V and J ends lost 6 bases and 2 bases, in that order; junction bases with no gene match: 3. The CDR3 covers 14 residues. The CDR3 region is CASRQTSNTGELFF. The CDR3 nucleotides read TGTGCCAGCAGACAGACTAGCAACACCGGGGAGCTGTTTTTT.

The rearrangement joins TRBV20-1 to TRBJ1-4; D unresolved. The germline V gene encodes CDR1 DFQATT and CDR2 SNEGSKA (reference sequence). This CDR3 comprises 14 residues. The V and J ends lost 5 bases and 0 bases respectively, with 10 bases between them. CDR3 DNA: TGCAGTGCTGTAGAATCCCCAACTAATGAAAAACTGTTTTTT. Amino acid sequence: CSAVESPTNEKLFF.

This clonotype was found many times. This chain uses TRBV25-1 with TRBJ2-3, with D perhaps matching TRBD1 or TRBD2 (5 bases each). Germline CDR1 MGHDK, CDR2 SYGVNS. CDR3 length: 16 residues. V was cut by 6 bases and J by 0 bases, with 16 bases left in between. The CDR3, as DNA: TGTGCCAGCAGCGAGGGGCAGGCACTTAGCACAGATACGCAGTATTTT. Translation gives CASSEGQALSTDTQYF.

This clonotype was seen repeatedly, ten times or more. The gene calls are TRBV6-4 and TRBJ2-5, with a weak D call TRBD2 (7 bases). Germline values: CDR1 MRHNA, CDR2 SNTAGT. Trimming pared 6 bases from V and 5 bases from J, leaving 13 bases between. The CDR3 is 13 residues long. This chain's CDR3 is CASSNREGETQYF. CDR3 coding DNA: TGTGCCAGCAGCAACAGGGAGGGGGAGACCCAGTACTTC.

This clonotype showed up just a few times. V gene TRBV20-1 combines with J gene TRBJ1-6, with 7 nucleotides matching TRBD1. The CDR3 consists of 16 residues. The V segment lost 5 bases and the J segment 1 base; nucleotides outside the gene matches: 8. CDR1 DFQATT and CDR2 SNEGSKA come from the germline V gene (reference sequence). The CDR3 here is CSARRQGTSYNSPLHF. In DNA, the CDR3 is TGCAGTGCTCGCCGACAGGGAACATCCTATAATTCACCCCTCCACTTT.

This clonotype was observed a handful of times. The chain has TRBV20-1 and TRBJ2-1; no clear D gene. The V end lost 6 bases, the J end lost 1 base, and 19 bases lay between the germline ends. CDR3 length equals 16 residues. Looked up from germline, CDR1 is DFQATT and CDR2 is SNEGSKA (reference sequence). In nucleotides, the CDR3 is TGCAGTGCGGAAAACATAGGACGGACGTCCTACAATGAGCAGTTCTTC. Protein sequence: CSAENIGRTSYNEQFF.

The chain joins TRBV9 to TRBJ2-1; D ambiguous. Germline V lookup: CDR1 SGDLS, CDR2 YYNGEE. This CDR3 has 16 residues. Between the trimmed V and J ends, which lost 0 bases and 4 bases, there was a span of 14 bases. CDR3 sequence reads: CASSVDPARVYNEQFF. In DNA, the CDR3 is TGTGCCAGCAGCGTAGATCCAGCCCGGGTATACAATGAGCAGTTCTTC.

The chain's CDR3 is CASRGGTSGRSRNEQFF. CDR3 in DNA: TGTGCCAGCAGGGGCGGGACTAGCGGGAGGTCGCGCAATGAGCAGTTCTTC. The J gene is TRBJ2-1, the V gene TRBV6-5, with 15 bases lining up with TRBD2. V was pared by 6 bases and J by 6 bases, with 9 bases of the junction left unmatched. Germline CDR1 reads MNHEY; CDR2 reads SVGAGI. This CDR3 comprises 17 residues.

This clonotype has at least ten counts. This rearrangement joins TRBV5-5 to TRBJ2-1; weak D call: TRBD1 (5 bases). V shed 2 bases and J shed 5 bases, with 5 bases lying between them. The CDR3 is made up of 12 amino acids. The V gene's germline CDR1 is SGHKS and CDR2 YYEKEE (reference sequence). In DNA form, the CDR3 reads TGTGCCAGCAGCTTCAGGGACAATGAGCAGTTCTTC. Amino acids: CASSFRDNEQFF.

The V and J genes are TRBV11-3 and TRBJ2-2; D is uncertain. The length of the CDR3 is 15 residues. Germline V gene data show CDR1 as SGHNT and CDR2 as YENEEA. V was shortened by 0 bases and J by 7 bases, with 12 bases between the two germline ends. CDR3 protein: CASSLDGPGGGELFF. The CDR3 DNA sequence: TGTGCCAGCAGCTTAGACGGCCCCGGTGGCGGGGAGCTGTTTTTT. The full variable domain, its missing parts supplied by reference TRBV11-3 and TRBJ2-2, is EAGVVQSPRYKIIEKKQPVAFWCNPISGHNTLYWYLQNLGQGPELLIRYENEEAVDDSQLPKDRFSAERLKGVDSTLKIQPAELGDSAVYLCASSLDGPGGGELFFGEGSRLTVL.

The rearrangement joins TRBV5-1 to TRBJ2-5; 13 bases fit TRBD2. This CDR3 spans 17 amino acids. Germline V gene lookup returns CDR1 SGHRS and CDR2 YFSETQ. The trim removed 4 bases at V and 3 bases at J, leaving 9 bases unmatched. CDR3 amino acids: CASSPTVGLAGEETQYF. The CDR3 bases are TGCGCCAGCAGCCCAACAGTAGGACTAGCGGGAGAAGAGACCCAGTACTTC.

This clonotype was counted only a few times. The V gene is TRBV20-1, the J gene TRBJ2-7; D might be TRBD1 (5 bases). V lost 3 bases and J lost 4, with 13 bases in between. The length of the CDR3 is 13 residues. Germline V CDR1 and CDR2: DFQATT, SNEGSKA (reference sequence). The CDR3, as DNA: TGCAGTGCTAGGGTCTCAGGGCTTTACGAGCAGTACTTC. It is translated as CSARVSGLYEQYF.

This clonotype was seen many times. This rearrangement joins TRBV6-2 or TRBV6-3 to TRBJ2-1; D remains ambiguous. CDR1 MNHEY and CDR2 SVGEGT come from the germline V gene. The CDR3 loop spans 15 amino acids. V shed 2 bases and J shed 7 bases, with 15 bases lying between them. This CDR3 is CASSYGYLPENEQFF. In DNA form, the CDR3 reads TGTGCCAGCAGTTACGGATACCTTCCCGAAAATGAGCAGTTCTTC.

The chain combines TRBV5-1 with TRBJ1-1; the D is unclear. The CDR3 contains 12 residues. Germline lookup yields CDR1 SGHRS and CDR2 YFSETQ. V lost 0 bases to trimming and J lost 7 bases, with 7 bases between them. This chain's CDR3 is CASSLDAGEAFF. The DNA of the CDR3 is TGCGCCAGCAGCTTGGATGCGGGTGAAGCTTTCTTT.

This clonotype was detected ten times or more. The chain is built from TRBV7-2 and TRBJ1-1, with 8 nucleotides matching TRBD1. The V gene end was trimmed by 0 bases and the J gene end by 4 bases; junction bases not matched to a gene: 4. This CDR3 has 15 residues. Germline V gene data show CDR1 as SGHTA and CDR2 as FQGNSA. The chain's CDR3 is CASSLAGTGSTEAFF. The CDR3 DNA reads TGTGCCAGCAGCTTAGCCGGGACAGGTTCCACTGAAGCTTTCTTT. Full variable domain (rest looked up from reference TRBV7-2 and TRBJ1-1): GAGVSQSPSNKVTEKGKDVELRCDPISGHTALYWYRQSLGQGLEFLIYFQGNSAPDKSGLPSDRFSAERTGGSVSTLTIQRTQQEDSAVYLCASSLAGTGSTEAFFGQGTRLTVV.

In its sample, this clonotype was seen a few times. The V gene is TRBV5-1, the J gene TRBJ1-2; 9 nucleotides align to TRBD1. J gave up 6 bases and V 0 bases, and 6 bases lay outside the gene matches. Germline CDR1 SGHRS, CDR2 YFSETQ. This CDR3 has 15 residues. The CDR3 DNA follows: TGCGCCAGCAGCTTGGCCGTGAGGACAGGGGATGGCTACACCTTC. Translated: CASSLAVRTGDGYTF.